This TCR beta chain was observed in a study of CD8+CD57+ T cells in acquired aplastic anemia. Across the study: Sorted CD4+ plus CD8+ cells gave DNA averaging about 3 ug. Study-level findings and limits: Found in both controls and patients were around 29 CD8+ CDR3 sequences.

The CDR3 consists of 15 residues. V lost 0 bases, J lost 5 bases, and 13 bases lay in between. Germline V gene lookup returns CDR1 MNHEY and CDR2 SVGAGI. Whoever was chosen for sequencing had shown CD8+CD57+ cell expansion by flow cytometry. None of the patients had been given any therapy when their blood was sampled. As concerns this clonotype: What it binds is not known.

Investigators profiled TCR beta VDJ and CDR3 from genomic DNA template. TCRdb used MiXCR to reprocess the reads, holding one entry per CDR3 protein. Here the sample spans some 200,000 distinct CDR3 sequences, 48% being singletons. Sequencing was done on a sample of sorted CD4+, CD8+, or CD8+CD57+ T cells (not recorded which) from PBMCs. The sequence was collected from a human donor with aplastic anemia. V usage is TRBV6-5 and J usage is TRBJ2-5, with D perhaps TRBD1 or TRBD2 (5 bases each). The CDR3 nucleotides read TGTGCCAGCAGTTACTCCTTCGGGACCCCCGAGACCCAGTACTTC. Translation gives CASSYSFGTPETQYF.